The rows below give T cell receptor beta chains drawn from one sample of a study of blood T cell repertoires in COVID-19. This table comes from immunoSEQ multiplex PCR, and its TCRdb copy is limited to in-frame clones, with some not included. The table has roughly 230,000 clones, 83% seen once. Input material: peripheral blood. The receptors here all came from a human donor in a cohort sampled during active COVID-19. Both conserved end residues are part of each CDR3. The D gene is left open where the match is weak. The size of a clone is reported for some rows only, either as once, few or many, or as a class for expanded clones.

clone_size j_call v_call d_call cdr3_nt cdr3_aa
NA TRBJ2-3 TRBV28 NA TGTGCCAGCAGCCCCGGCGGTTCCACAGATACGCAGTATTTT CASSPGGSTDTQYF
NA TRBJ1-1 TRBV27 NA TGTGCCAGCAGCCGACAGGTTATGATGAACACTGAAGCTTTCTTT CASSRQVMMNTEAFF
NA TRBJ1-5 TRBV19 NA TGTGCCAGTAGTATTTTTTTCGGACACGGTGAAGGACCCCAGCATTTT CASSIFFGHGEGPQHF
NA TRBJ2-1 TRBV10-3 NA TGTGCCATAGCATCTAGCGATGGTGAGCAGTTCTTC CAIASSDGEQFF
NA TRBJ2-6 TRBV27 TRBD1 TGTGCCAGCAGTTATAAGGGGGCCCTGCTTGGGGCCAACGTCCTGACTTTC CASSYKGALLGANVLTF
NA TRBJ2-2 TRBV4-1 NA TGCGCCAGCAGCCCTATGGCGGCCGGGGAGCTGTTTTTT CASSPMAAGELFF
NA TRBJ1-2 TRBV5-4 NA TGTGCCAGCAGCTTGGGCAGGGAAGTCAGGCATGGCTACACCTTC CASSLGREVRHGYTF
NA TRBJ2-7 TRBV5-1 TRBD1 TGCGCCAGCAGCCCAGCCTGGGACAGGGGGGCACCAGTCGAGCAGTACTTC CASSPAWDRGAPVEQYF
many TRBJ1-4 TRBV30 NA TGTGCCTGGAGTCGGGACAATAATGAAAAACTGTTTTTT CAWSRDNNEKLFF
medium-sized TRBJ2-7 TRBV14 TRBD1 TGTGCCAGCAGCCTCCGGGACAGGGGATTCGAGCAGTACTTC CASSLRDRGFEQYF
few TRBJ2-7 TRBV29-1 NA TGCAGCGTTGAAGATTCCCAGGGGCCCCCCTACGAGCAGTACTTC CSVEDSQGPPYEQYF
NA TRBJ1-6 TRBV3-1/TRBV3-2 NA TGTGCCAGCAGCCAAGATTCCCAGACCTATAATTCACCCCTCCACTTT CASSQDSQTYNSPLHF
NA TRBJ1-5 TRBV30 NA TGTGCCTGGAGTGTACGAGTGAATCAGCCCCAGCATTTT CAWSVRVNQPQHF
NA TRBJ2-7 TRBV18 TRBD2 TGTGCCAGCTCACCACCGGAGTCCAGCGGGATAAGCTACGAGCAGTACTTC CASSPPESSGISYEQYF
once TRBJ1-3 TRBV12-3/TRBV12-4 NA TGTGCCACGGGGGACGGAAACACCATATATTTT CATGDGNTIYF
NA TRBJ2-3 TRBV7-2 TRBD2 TGTGCCAGCAGCTTAGCCTTCCGGGAGGGGGGGGAAACAGATACGCAGTATTTT CASSLAFREGGETDTQYF
NA TRBJ2-1 TRBV20-1 TRBD2 TGCAGTGCTCTGGGGGGGACTGAGCAGTTCTTC CSALGGTEQFF
NA TRBJ1-1 TRBV29-1 NA TGCAGCGTTGCGTCTGGCCCCATGAACACTGAAGCTTTCTTT CSVASGPMNTEAFF
NA TRBJ1-6 TRBV5-6 NA TGTGCCAGCAGCTTGGGGACTGCTCCTAATTCACCCCTCCACTTT CASSLGTAPNSPLHF
few TRBJ1-1 TRBV5-4 NA TGTGCCAGCAGCTTGGAACGGGGTTCAAACACTGAAGCTTTCTTT CASSLERGSNTEAFF
NA TRBJ2-5 TRBV5-1 TRBD2 TGCGCCAGCAGCCTCCGGGGGGGCTCGGAGACCCAGTACTTC CASSLRGGSETQYF
NA TRBJ2-3 TRBV27 TRBD2 TGTGCCAGCAGCTTTGGACTAGCGCGCACAGATACGCAGTATTTT CASSFGLARTDTQYF
NA TRBJ2-2 TRBV24-1 TRBD2 TGTGCCACCAGTGATTTGCTGTCTAGCGGAAACGCGAACACCGGGGAGCTGTTTTTT CATSDLLSSGNANTGELFF
NA TRBJ1-1 TRBV6-5 TRBD1 TGTGCCAGCGGGACAGGGGGCTGGGCTGAAGCTTTCTTT CASGTGGWAEAFF
NA TRBJ2-7 TRBV4-2 TRBD1 TGTGCCAGCAGCCAAGAAGGGACAGGGGGCTTCCGCGAGCAGTACTTC CASSQEGTGGFREQYF
NA TRBJ1-2 TRBV11-2 NA TGTGCCAGCAGCTTAGATACCTTAGCGGATGGCTACACCTTC CASSLDTLADGYTF
NA TRBJ2-4 TRBV11-1 TRBD1 TGTGCCAGCAGCTTAGCCAGGGGGAGAGACATTCAGTACTTC CASSLARGRDIQYF
NA TRBJ2-7 TRBV11-2 TRBD1 TGTGCCAGCAGCCCAGGGGGTTCTGTCTACGAGCAGTACTTC CASSPGGSVYEQYF
many TRBJ1-3 TRBV7-2 NA TGTGCCAGCAGCGACCCGGGACTCTCTGGAAACACCATATATTTT CASSDPGLSGNTIYF
NA TRBJ1-2 TRBV28 NA TGTGCCAGCAAGGAGGCCAACTATGGCTACACCTTC CASKEANYGYTF
NA TRBJ2-1 TRBV5-4 TRBD2 TGTGCCAGCAGCCGTGACCCTAGCGGGGGGGCCTCGGGTGAGCAGTTCTTC CASSRDPSGGASGEQFF
NA TRBJ1-2 TRBV19 NA TGTGCCAGTAGTATTGCAGGGCTCTATGGCTACACCTTC CASSIAGLYGYTF
NA TRBJ2-1 TRBV7-6 TRBD2 TGTGCCAGCAGCTTACGGACTAGCGGGTTTGTTGAGCAGTTCTTC CASSLRTSGFVEQFF
few TRBJ2-7 TRBV4-1 TRBD1 TGCGCCAGCAGCCAAAGGACAGGTTCTCCCTACGAGCAGTACTTC CASSQRTGSPYEQYF
NA TRBJ2-7 TRBV10-1 TRBD1 TGCGCCAGCAGTGCCCCTGGACAGGGTACAGTCGAGCAGTACTTC CASSAPGQGTVEQYF
NA TRBJ2-3 TRBV28 NA TGTGCCAGCAGCCCTTCCCGCGGGGTAGGGTCACACACAGATACGCAGTATTTT CASSPSRGVGSHTDTQYF
NA TRBJ2-3 TRBV7-3 NA TGTGCCAGCAGCCCCCATGGGCGGGGATCAGATACGCAGTATTTT CASSPHGRGSDTQYF
NA TRBJ2-5 TRBV19 TRBD1 TGTGCCAGTAGTCTCCCCGGGGCAGGGGGTGGGGAGACCCAGTACTTC CASSLPGAGGGETQYF
many TRBJ2-7 TRBV14 TRBD1 TGTGCCAGCAGCCCCACACGCCCGATAAGAACCCGGGACAGGAAAATCTACGAGCAGTACTTC CASSPTRPIRTRDRKIYEQYF
few TRBJ2-3 TRBV9 TRBD2 TGTGCCAGCAGCATACAAGCGGGGGGGTCGGCAGATACGCAGTATTTT CASSIQAGGSADTQYF
NA TRBJ2-1 TRBV5-1 NA TGCGCCAGCAGCTTGGCCCCTAGCGCCGGGGATGAGCAGTTCTTC CASSLAPSAGDEQFF
NA TRBJ1-4 TRBV12-5 NA TGTGCTAGTGGTTTGGCGGGAGGCCGCAATGAAAAACTGTTTTTT CASGLAGGRNEKLFF